One and the same sample provided the 7 T cell receptor beta chains below, sequenced in a study of response to subunit inactivated influenza vaccine. TCRdb recomputed calls from the RT-PCR reads with MiXCR, one row per CDR3 protein. The table shows about 780,000 distinct CDR3 sequences, with approximately 18% occurring only once. The sample consisted of PBMCs from blood, taken around 5 days after vaccination. The source is a man aged 45-60 years who received an inactivated influenza vaccine.

The genes are TRBV18 and TRBJ1-2; TRBD1 is a possible D gene (6 bases). The germline V gene has CDR1 KGHSH and CDR2 LQKENI. The CDR3 has 15 residues. The V and J ends lost 6 bases and 5 bases respectively, with 19 bases between them. The CDR3 nucleotides are TGTGCCAGCTCCCACACCGGGACACAGAATTATGGCTACACCTTC. This codes for CASSHTGTQNYGYTF.

This clonotype was counted at least ten times. The junction departs from the called germline gene at one end, perhaps through a read error. This chain connects TRBV3-1 to TRBJ2-3; D perhaps matches TRBD2 (6 bases). CDR1 LGHDT and CDR2 YNNKEL come from the germline V gene (reference sequence). The CDR3 extends over 15 amino acids. CDR3 amino acids: CASSQGGTSTDTQYF. The CDR3, as DNA: TGCGCCAGCAGCCAAGGTGGGACTAGCACAGATACGCAGTATTTT.

Only a few counts were recorded for this clonotype. This chain uses TRBV12-3 or TRBV12-4 with TRBJ2-1, with 10 bases identical to TRBD2. V lost 4 bases and J lost 10; bases outside the gene matches: 10. The CDR3 covers 15 residues. CDR3 in DNA: TGTGCCAGCAGTTACAGGAGCGGGGGGGCAGAAGAGCAGTTCTTC. It encodes CASSYRSGGAEEQFF.

The chain combines TRBV5-1 with TRBJ2-1, with D hard to call. The CDR3 totals 12 residues. The germline gives CDR1 SGHRS, CDR2 YFSETQ. V was pared by 2 bases and J by 6 bases, with 6 bases between. The CDR3 region is CASSFEFNEQFF. CDR3 nucleotides: TGCGCCAGCAGCTTTGAGTTCAATGAGCAGTTCTTC.

The rearrangement uses TRBV20-1 and TRBJ2-1; D is possibly TRBD2 (5 bases). Trimming left V 0 bases short and J 0 bases short, with 12 bases between. The germline gives CDR1 DFQATT, CDR2 SNEGSKA (reference sequence). The CDR3 loop spans 16 amino acids. In DNA form, the CDR3 reads TGCAGTGCTAGAGATCCCCTAGGGAGCTCCTACAATGAGCAGTTCTTC. It specifies CSARDPLGSSYNEQFF.

This clonotype showed up just a few times. The chain couples TRBV20-1 to TRBJ2-5; 9 nucleotides align to TRBD1. The CDR3 is made up of 15 amino acids. CDR1 DFQATT and CDR2 SNEGSKA come from the germline V gene (reference sequence). V trimming: 2 bases; J trimming: 5 bases; junction bases outside the gene matches: 9. In DNA, the CDR3 is TGCAGTGCTAGAAGTGGGGACAGGGTAGGGGAGACCCAGTACTTC. Its protein product is CSARSGDRVGETQYF.

This clonotype turned up a few times. The chain uses TRBV20-1 and TRBJ2-5; TRBD2 matches 15 bases. V was clipped by 0 bases and J by 4 bases; unmatched bases: 9. Germline V lookup: CDR1 DFQATT, CDR2 SNEGSKA (reference sequence). The CDR3 runs 18 residues. The CDR3: CSARDLGLAGGPGETQYF. CDR3 sequence (DNA): TGCAGTGCTAGAGATCTCGGACTAGCGGGAGGGCCGGGAGAGACCCAGTACTTC.